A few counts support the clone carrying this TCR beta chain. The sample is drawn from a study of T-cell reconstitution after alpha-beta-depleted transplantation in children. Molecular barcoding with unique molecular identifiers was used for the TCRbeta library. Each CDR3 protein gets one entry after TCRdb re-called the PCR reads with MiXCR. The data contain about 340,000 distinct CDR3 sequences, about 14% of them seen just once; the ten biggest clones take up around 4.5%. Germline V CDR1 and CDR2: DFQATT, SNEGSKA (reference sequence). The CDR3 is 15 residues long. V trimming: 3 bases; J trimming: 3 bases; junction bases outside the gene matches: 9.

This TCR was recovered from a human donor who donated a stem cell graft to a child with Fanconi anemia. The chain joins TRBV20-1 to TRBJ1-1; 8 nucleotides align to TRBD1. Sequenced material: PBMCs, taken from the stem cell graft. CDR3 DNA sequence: TGCAGTGCTAGGGGCGCCAGGGGGCCTTACACTGAAGCTTTCTTT. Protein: CSARGARGPYTEAFF.